This T cell receptor beta chain derives from a study of OX40 agonist ivuxolimab in advanced cancers. Findings and limits, study-wide: Those patients achieving a partial response at 0.1-3.0 mg/kg showed among the lowest clonal expansion. Relative to CD4+, CD8+ T cells held more expanded clones on average.

Here immunoSEQ multiplex PCR was the method, and the copy in TCRdb shows in-frame clones only, minus some. The sample records around 15,000 clones, 80% to 95% being singletons. Comments on this clone: Its antigen is not identified.

Germline lookup yields CDR1 LNHDA and CDR2 SQIVND (reference sequence). The CDR3 runs 14 residues. The V end was cut by 1 base, the J end by 3 bases, with 9 bases between. This TCR was recovered from an adult with an advanced solid tumor such as melanoma, head and neck, liver or kidney cancer. The chain carries TRBV19 and TRBJ2-5; a weak D match, TRBD1 (5 bases). The sequences come from CD4+ or CD8+ T cells sorted from blood, collected in a trial of the OX40 agonist ivuxolimab. In nucleotides, the CDR3 is TGTGCCAGTAGTATAGTAGACAGAAAAGAGACCCAGTACTTC. Protein product: CASSIVDRKETQYF.